Here is one TCR beta chain with its context. This record comes from a study of CD8 T cells in Susac syndrome. RNA, at about 0.5 to 1 ug, was reverse transcribed with random hexamers. A multiplex approach, immunoSEQ multiplex PCR, amplified TCR beta CDR3 across 54 Vbeta and 13 Jbeta. TCRdb reprocessed the immunoSEQ multiplex PCR reads with MiXCR, giving one entry per CDR3 protein. The table has more than 200,000 distinct CDR3 sequences, roughly 92% seen once. There are 17 residues in the CDR3. Germline V gene sequence: CDR1 MNHEY, CDR2 SVGAGI. Trimming pared 6 bases from V and 4 bases from J, leaving 19 bases between.

The sequencing sample was made of CD8+ T cells from PBMCs. J is TRBJ1-6 and V is TRBV6-5; D might be TRBD1 (5 bases). This clonotype originated in a human donor with multiple sclerosis. CDR3 DNA sequence: TGTGCCAGCAGCTACGAGGGAGGGGAGCCTTATAATTCACCCCTCCACTTT. Translated, it gives CASSYEGGEPYNSPLHF.